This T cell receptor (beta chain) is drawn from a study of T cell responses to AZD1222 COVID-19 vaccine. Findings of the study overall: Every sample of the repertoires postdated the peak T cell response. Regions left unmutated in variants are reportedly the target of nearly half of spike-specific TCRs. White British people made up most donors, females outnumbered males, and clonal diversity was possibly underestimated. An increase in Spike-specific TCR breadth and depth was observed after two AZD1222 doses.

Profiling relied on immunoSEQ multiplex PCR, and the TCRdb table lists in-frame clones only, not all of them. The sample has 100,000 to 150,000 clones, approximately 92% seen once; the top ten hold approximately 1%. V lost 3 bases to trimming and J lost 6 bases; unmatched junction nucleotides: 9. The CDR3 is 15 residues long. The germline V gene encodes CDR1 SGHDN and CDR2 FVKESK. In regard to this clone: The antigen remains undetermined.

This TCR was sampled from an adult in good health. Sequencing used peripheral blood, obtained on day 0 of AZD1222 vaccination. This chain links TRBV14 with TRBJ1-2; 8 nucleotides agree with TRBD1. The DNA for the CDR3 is TGTGCCAGCAGCCATATTGGACAGGGAGGGGATGGCTACACCTTC. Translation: CASSHIGQGGDGYTF. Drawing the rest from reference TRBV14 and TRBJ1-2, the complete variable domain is EAGVTQFPSHSVIEKGQTVTLRCDPISGHDNLYWYRRVMGKEIKFLLHFVKESKQDESGMPNNRFLAERTGGTYSTLKVQPAELEDSGVYFCASSHIGQGGDGYTFGSGTRLTVV.